These T cell receptor beta chains were read from a single sample in a study of shared clonotypes between healthy human individuals. Assay used: immunoSEQ multiplex PCR; TCRdb lists only in-frame clones, some missing. This sample has fewer than 1.6 million clones, with about 98.5% found just once. The sequenced sample was naive CD4+ T cells sorted from blood. These receptors all come from a man aged 25-40 years in good health. The CDR3 runs from the conserved cysteine through the conserved F or W. The order of the fields is D gene, V gene, CDR3 protein. The D gene is left open where the match is weak.

d_call: .
v_call: TRBV6-1
cdr3_aa: CASSINRDTEAFF

d_call: TRBD2
v_call: TRBV30
cdr3_aa: CAWSTGTSGIYPGELFF

d_call: TRBD1
v_call: TRBV19
cdr3_aa: CARRGQGSFPYNEQFF

d_call: TRBD1
v_call: TRBV6-1
cdr3_aa: CASSVQTGVETQYF

d_call: TRBD1
v_call: TRBV27
cdr3_aa: CASSWGGQGGTEAFF

d_call: .
v_call: TRBV28
cdr3_aa: CASSLRLFYEQYF

d_call: .
v_call: TRBV5-6
cdr3_aa: CASSLDEGQRFYTDTQYF

d_call: TRBD2
v_call: TRBV27
cdr3_aa: CASSKVAGWYEQYF

d_call: .
v_call: TRBV27
cdr3_aa: CASSLRAGRLHGYTF

d_call: TRBD1
v_call: TRBV4-2
cdr3_aa: CASSQAQGQTYEQYF

d_call: .
v_call: TRBV6-6
cdr3_aa: CASNTDGPLYEQYF

d_call: .
v_call: TRBV7-9
cdr3_aa: CASSLPGSGDQPQHF

d_call: .
v_call: TRBV5-4
cdr3_aa: CASSWVGRATHSEQYF

d_call: TRBD1
v_call: TRBV5-8
cdr3_aa: CASSGSGQGFPWMGEQYF

d_call: .
v_call: TRBV6-1
cdr3_aa: CASIGVPDTQYF

d_call: TRBD1
v_call: TRBV6-5
cdr3_aa: CASSYSGTGGYGYTF

d_call: .
v_call: TRBV7-6
cdr3_aa: CASSLEQGNYEQYF

d_call: TRBD1
v_call: TRBV5-4
cdr3_aa: CASSSGQGALIRQYF

d_call: .
v_call: TRBV28
cdr3_aa: CASSSGWGGEQFF

d_call: .
v_call: TRBV29-1
cdr3_aa: CSVGHLPGELFF

d_call: TRBD1
v_call: TRBV11-2
cdr3_aa: CASSLDRGWYNEQFF

d_call: TRBD2
v_call: TRBV11-2
cdr3_aa: CASSGRRGGLATDTDTQYF

d_call: .
v_call: TRBV5-6
cdr3_aa: CASSLVQALSEAFF

d_call: TRBD1
v_call: TRBV10-3
cdr3_aa: CAIRAQGARETQYF

d_call: .
v_call: TRBV5-1
cdr3_aa: CASSLQGDQPQHF

d_call: TRBD2
v_call: TRBV25-1
cdr3_aa: CATSGGGQETQYF

d_call: TRBD1
v_call: TRBV15
cdr3_aa: CATSATRTGANNYGYTF

d_call: .
v_call: TRBV6-1
cdr3_aa: CASSEVDNDYGYTF

d_call: .
v_call: TRBV9
cdr3_aa: CASSVQGRRGEQYF